The rows below give T cell receptor beta chains drawn from one sample of a study of CD8 T cells in Susac syndrome. TCRdb called the immunoSEQ multiplex PCR reads again in MiXCR, with one record for every CDR3 protein. Of about 94,000 distinct CDR3 sequences listed, roughly 94% are singletons. Sequenced: CD4+ T cells from PBMCs. These receptor sequences come from a human donor with Susac syndrome. Both conserved end residues are part of each CDR3. The order of the fields is J gene, V gene, D gene, clone size, CDR3 protein, CDR3 DNA. D genes are given only for firm matches. Only some rows state a clone size, as once, few, many or a class for expanded clones.

TRBJ2-7 | TRBV29-1 | TRBD1 | - | CSVEFPDRARYEQYF | TGCAGCGTTGAATTTCCGGACAGGGCCCGCTACGAGCAGTACTTC
TRBJ1-2 | TRBV4-3 | - | once | CASSQDFGTNYGYTF | TGCGCCAGCAGCCAAGATTTTGGGACTAACTATGGCTACACCTTC
TRBJ2-2 | TRBV5-4 | - | - | CASSLGGGVNTGELFF | TGTGCCAGCAGCTTAGGAGGGGGGGTGAACACCGGGGAGCTGTTTTTT
TRBJ2-1 | TRBV9 | TRBD2 | once | CASSVEASGTNEQFF | TGTGCCAGCAGCGTAGAGGCTAGCGGGACCAATGAGCAGTTCTTC
TRBJ2-5 | TRBV4-2 | - | - | CASSQDSQRVQETQYF | TGTGCCAGCAGCCAAGATTCCCAGCGGGTTCAAGAGACCCAGTACTTC
TRBJ1-2 | TRBV29-1 | - | - | CSVKDGGGYTF | TGCAGCGTGAAGGACGGCGGTGGCTACACCTTC
TRBJ2-2 | TRBV9 | - | - | CASSVRGANTGELFF | TGTGCCAGCAGCGTACGAGGGGCCAACACCGGGGAGCTGTTTTTT
TRBJ2-7 | TRBV1 | - | - | CTSSGNRDSYSYEQYF | TGCACCAGCAGCGGAAACCGGGACTCCTACTCCTACGAGCAGTACTTC
TRBJ2-3 | TRBV6-2/TRBV6-3 | - | - | CASRRPGSRTDTQYF | TGTGCCAGCAGGCGGCCGGGATCTCGCACAGATACGCAGTATTTT
TRBJ1-4 | TRBV7-9 | TRBD1 | once | CASSTNRGQNEKLFF | TGTGCCAGCAGCACTAACAGGGGCCAAAATGAAAAACTGTTTTTT
TRBJ2-5 | TRBV27 | - | - | CASRLGIGETQYF | TGTGCCAGCCGGCTTGGGATCGGAGAGACCCAGTACTTC
TRBJ1-1 | TRBV6-2/TRBV6-3 | - | - | CASRFSGAEAFF | TGTGCCAGCAGATTTAGTGGGGCTGAAGCTTTCTTT
TRBJ1-1 | TRBV4-1 | TRBD1 | once | CASSQSGTGVAFF | TGCGCCAGCAGCCAATCCGGGACAGGGGTCGCTTTCTTT
TRBJ1-3 | TRBV30 | - | - | CAWSVLMRGSGNTIYF | TGTGCCTGGAGTGTACTCATGAGGGGCTCTGGAAACACCATATATTTT
TRBJ1-6 | TRBV7-2 | TRBD1 | - | CASSPWTGQGNSPLHF | TGTGCCAGCAGCCCCTGGACAGGACAGGGTAATTCACCCCTCCACTTT
TRBJ2-7 | TRBV30 | TRBD2 | - | CAWRDRLAGGDEQYF | TGTGCCTGGAGGGACCGACTAGCGGGGGGCGACGAGCAGTACTTC
TRBJ2-1 | TRBV30 | - | - | CAWSAGTYNEQFF | TGTGCCTGGAGTGCCGGGACTTACAATGAGCAGTTCTTC
TRBJ2-7 | TRBV28 | TRBD1 | - | CASSLWALRTGNYEQYF | TGTGCCAGCAGTTTATGGGCTCTAAGGACAGGGAATTACGAGCAGTACTTC
TRBJ2-6 | TRBV5-1 | TRBD1 | - | CASSWASGTGPGANVLTF | TGCGCCAGCAGCTGGGCCTCCGGGACAGGGCCTGGGGCCAACGTCCTGACTTTC
TRBJ2-3 | TRBV15 | - | - | CATSRDEDTQYF | TGTGCCACCAGCAGAGACGAAGATACGCAGTATTTT
TRBJ2-2 | TRBV20-1 | TRBD1 | - | CSASRQGPGELFF | TGCAGTGCTAGCAGACAGGGCCCCGGGGAGCTGTTTTTT
TRBJ1-5 | TRBV2 | - | - | CASRKDSNQPQHF | TGTGCCAGCAGGAAAGACAGCAATCAGCCCCAGCATTTT
TRBJ2-5 | TRBV9 | - | once | CASSVVWAQETQYF | TGTGCCAGCAGCGTAGTATGGGCCCAAGAGACCCAGTACTTC
TRBJ1-1 | TRBV25-1 | - | - | CASSAGGWTEAFF | TGTGCCAGCAGTGCTGGGGGATGGACTGAAGCTTTCTTT
TRBJ1-1 | TRBV7-8 | - | - | CASSEGHRNTEAFF | TGTGCCAGCAGCGAGGGACACCGGAACACTGAAGCTTTCTTT
TRBJ2-3 | TRBV2 | - | - | CASGVGTHTDTQYF | TGTGCCAGCGGCGTAGGGACTCACACAGATACGCAGTATTTT
TRBJ1-2 | TRBV4-1 | - | - | CASSEGFNYGYTF | TGCGCCAGCAGCGAAGGGTTTAACTATGGCTACACCTTC
TRBJ1-2 | TRBV7-2 | - | - | CASSSPSVGYGYTF | TGTGCCAGCAGTTCCCCCTCGGTGGGCTATGGCTACACCTTC
TRBJ1-3 | TRBV30 | - | - | CAWSPGTAGNTIYF | TGTGCCTGGAGTCCGGGTACAGCTGGAAACACCATATATTTT
TRBJ2-7 | TRBV27 | - | - | CASSEQGRLPYEQYF | TGTGCCAGCAGCGAGCAGGGGAGGCTGCCATACGAGCAGTACTTC
TRBJ1-2 | TRBV2 | TRBD1 | - | CAAPGQPPDGGYTF | TGTGCCGCTCCGGGACAGCCTCCCGATGGTGGCTACACCTTC
TRBJ1-4 | TRBV29-1 | - | once | CSVETGEFGEKLFF | TGCAGCGTTGAGACCGGGGAATTCGGGGAAAAACTGTTTTTT
TRBJ1-5 | TRBV12-3/TRBV12-4 | - | - | CASKSGGANQPQHF | TGTGCCAGCAAATCAGGAGGGGCCAATCAGCCCCAGCATTTT
TRBJ2-5 | TRBV23-1 | TRBD2 | - | CASSHEGLAAHQETQYF | TGCGCCAGCAGTCACGAGGGACTAGCGGCCCACCAAGAGACCCAGTACTTC
TRBJ2-5 | TRBV12-3/TRBV12-4 | - | few | CASSLRETQYF | TGTGCCAGCAGCTTAAGAGAGACCCAGTACTTC
TRBJ2-7 | TRBV6-2/TRBV6-3 | - | few | CASSPSYEQYF | TGTGCCAGCAGTCCCTCCTACGAGCAGTACTTC
TRBJ1-2 | TRBV4-1 | - | - | CASSQVNGYYGYTF | TGCGCCAGCAGCCAGGTAAACGGGTACTATGGCTACACCTTC
TRBJ2-4 | TRBV27 | TRBD2 | - | CASSPNSRAGGHTAKNIQYF | TGTGCCAGCAGTCCTAATTCCAGAGCGGGGGGGCATACGGCCAAAAACATTCAGTACTTC
TRBJ2-5 | TRBV3-1 | TRBD2 | - | CASSLGTSGPQETQYF | TGTGCCAGCAGCCTCGGGACTAGCGGGCCTCAAGAGACCCAGTACTTC
TRBJ2-7 | TRBV20-1 | - | - | CSASESGVYEQYF | TGCAGTGCTAGTGAATCAGGGGTATACGAGCAGTACTTC
TRBJ1-1 | TRBV30 | - | once | CAWIQPGRRTEAFF | TGTGCCTGGATTCAACCAGGGAGGAGAACTGAAGCTTTCTTT